This TCR beta chain is from a study of CD8 T cells in ankylosing spondylitis. Findings of the study overall: Clones linked with disease were CD8+ and fairly uncommon in the peripheral blood.

CDR1 and CDR2 (germline): LGHNA, YNFKEQ. V was shortened by 0 bases and J by 5 bases, with 12 bases between the two germline ends. There are 15 residues in the CDR3. Remarks on this clonotype: The antigen remains unidentified.

TCRdb re-called the 5' RACE reads with MiXCR, one entry per CDR3 protein. The table records roughly 230,000 distinct CDR3 sequences, 18% of them present only once. This sequence originates from a male donor with ankylosing spondylitis or in good health (not recorded which). Sequencing was done on a sample of blood, either unsorted or a sorted T cell fraction (not recorded which). The gene calls are TRBV4-2 and TRBJ2-3; D is unresolved. As DNA, the CDR3 is TGTGCCAGCAGCCAAGATAGAGGTAGTGGAGATACGCAGTATTTT. It yields the protein CASSQDRGSGDTQYF.